The 27 T cell receptor beta chains in this list originate from one sample, sequenced in a study of blood T cell repertoires in COVID-19. Libraries were prepared by immunoSEQ multiplex PCR; TCRdb keeps only in-frame clonotypes and omits some of them. Of a few hundred thousand clones listed, roughly nine tenths are singletons. The sequencing input was peripheral blood. Receptors originate from a man between 18 and 29 years old with active or convalescent COVID-19.

This chain joins TRBV30 and TRBJ1-5, with D possibly matching TRBD1 (6 bases). Trimming pared 3 bases from V and 1 base from J, leaving 13 bases between. CDR1 is GTSNPN, CDR2 SVGIG, per germline (reference sequence). This CDR3 is 15 amino acids long. CDR3: CAWSPGVQSNQPQHF. The CDR3 nucleotides are TGTGCCTGGAGCCCAGGGGTTCAAAGCAATCAGCCCCAGCATTTT.

This chain uses TRBV10-3 with TRBJ2-3, with 9 bases aligning to TRBD2. CDR1 ENHRY and CDR2 SYGVKD come from the germline V gene. This CDR3 has 15 amino acids. Trimming cost V 6 bases and J 0 bases; bases outside gene matches: 4. CDR3 coding DNA: TGTGCCATCAGGCCCGGGACTAGCAGCACAGATACGCAGTATTTT. Amino acid sequence: CAIRPGTSSTDTQYF.

This sequence joins TRBV29-1 and TRBJ1-5, with 7 bases matching TRBD1. The CDR3 runs to 12 residues. Germline values: CDR1 SQVTM, CDR2 ANQGSEA. V lost 6 bases, J lost 5 bases, and 4 bases stayed unmatched. The CDR3 reads CSVGQRDQPQHF. The CDR3 coding sequence is TGCAGCGTGGGACAGCGGGATCAGCCCCAGCATTTT.

This clone was counted a single time. The chain employs TRBV27 and TRBJ2-7, with D possibly matching TRBD1 (6 bases). Germline CDR1 is MNHEY and CDR2 is SMNVEV (reference sequence). CDR3 length: 14 residues. Trimming stripped 3 bases from V and 2 bases from J, with 11 bases between. The CDR3 spells CASSFSDSAYEQYF. Here the CDR3 DNA reads TGTGCCAGCAGTTTTTCGGACAGCGCCTACGAGCAGTACTTC.

The J gene is TRBJ2-1, the V gene TRBV27; TRBD2 aligns across 13 bases. J gave up 9 bases and V 2 bases, and 1 base lay outside the gene matches. The CDR3 runs to 14 residues. From germline, CDR1 is MNHEY and CDR2 SMNVEV (reference sequence). DNA of the CDR3: TGTGCCAGCAGTTTAGGGACTAGCGGGACTGAGCAGTTCTTC. It codes for CASSLGTSGTEQFF.

This chain links TRBV9 with TRBJ1-6; perhaps TRBD1 as D (6 bases). The CDR3 contains 16 residues. Per the germline V gene, CDR1 is SGDLS and CDR2 is YYNGEE. Trimming pared 4 bases from V and 7 bases from J, leaving 18 bases between. The CDR3 sequence is CASSPRGQGRNSPLHF. CDR3 coding DNA: TGTGCCAGCAGCCCCCGGGGTCAGGGGAGAAATTCACCCCTCCACTTT.

The V gene is TRBV6-4, the J gene TRBJ1-6, with no clear D. CDR3 length equals 17 residues. Germline V gene lookup returns CDR1 MRHNA and CDR2 SNTAGT. Between the trimmed V and J ends, which lost 3 bases and 6 bases, there was a span of 18 bases. Here the CDR3 DNA reads TGTGCCAGCAGTGAGCCAGGCGGGGTTTATCCTAATTCACCCCTCCACTTT. Its protein is CASSEPGGVYPNSPLHF.

The chain carries TRBV19 and TRBJ1-2; tentatively, D is TRBD1 (6 bases). V dropped 6 bases and J dropped 0 bases, with 11 bases sitting between them. This CDR3 has 14 residues. CDR1 is LNHDA, CDR2 SQIVND, per germline (reference sequence). DNA for the CDR3: TGTGCCAGTAGCCCACAGGGACCTAACTATGGCTACACCTTC. It translates to CASSPQGPNYGYTF.

This clone was observed a handful of times. V usage is TRBV6-4 and J usage is TRBJ2-3; TRBD2 aligns across 11 bases. The CDR3 is made up of 15 amino acids. Germline V gives CDR1 MRHNA, CDR2 SNTAGT. The V gene end was trimmed by 0 bases and the J gene end by 4 bases; junction bases not matched to a gene: 0. CDR3 amino acids: CASSDSSGRADTQYF. CDR3 bases: TGTGCCAGCAGTGACTCTAGCGGGAGGGCAGATACGCAGTATTTT.

The J gene is TRBJ1-2, the V gene TRBV5-8; D possibly corresponds to TRBD1 (5 bases). CDR3 length: 14 residues. With 2 bases removed from V and 10 bases from J, the gap between germline ends came to 18 bases. The V gene's germline CDR1 is SGHTS and CDR2 YDEGEE. Written as DNA, the CDR3 is TGTGCCAGCAGCTTTGTAGCCAGGGAAGTCACCTACACCTTC. Encoded protein: CASSFVAREVTYTF.

The CDR3 coding sequence is TGTGCCAGCAGCTCAGGACAGGCGACCTACGAGCAGTACTTC. Translating gives CASSSGQATYEQYF. This chain connects TRBV7-3 to TRBJ2-7, with 7 bases aligning to TRBD1. The CDR3 consists of 14 residues. Germline-derived CDR1 and CDR2 are SGHTA and FQGTGA. J lost 2 bases, V lost 4 bases, and 5 bases had no gene match.

V gene TRBV9 combines with J gene TRBJ2-3, with 10 bases lining up with TRBD2. CDR3 length: 17 residues. The germline V gene encodes CDR1 SGDLS and CDR2 YYNGEE. V trimming: 3 bases; J trimming: 2 bases; junction bases outside the gene matches: 9. The CDR3 reads CASSARGLAGVTDTQYF. The CDR3 DNA sequence: TGTGCCAGCAGCGCACGAGGCCTAGCGGGAGTCACAGATACGCAGTATTTT. Full variable domain (remainder filled in from reference TRBV9 and TRBJ2-3): DSGVTQTPKHLITATGQRVTLRCSPRSGDLSVYWYQQSLDQGLQFLIQYYNGEERAKGNILERFSAQQFPDLHSELNLSSLELGDSALYFCASSARGLAGVTDTQYFGPGTRLTVL.

The CDR3 nucleotides read TGTGCCAGCAGTGAGGCGGCTAATTCACCCCTCCACTTT. Its protein is CASSEAANSPLHF. This rearrangement joins TRBV6-1 to TRBJ1-6; D gene uncertain. The CDR3 length is 13 residues. V gave up 3 bases and J gave up 6 bases, with 6 bases separating them. Germline-derived CDR1 and CDR2 are MNHNS and SASEGT.

This clone was detected only once. The V and J genes are TRBV5-4 and TRBJ2-7; a possible D gene is TRBD2 (5 bases). Germline CDR1 and CDR2: SGHNT and YYREEE (reference sequence). Trimming took off 3 bases at V and 7 bases at J, with 17 bases between the two ends. The CDR3 is 14 amino acids. The CDR3 here is CASSSWTVSEEQYF. The CDR3 nucleotides are TGTGCCAGCAGCTCCTGGACTGTCTCTGAAGAGCAGTACTTC.

The rearrangement uses TRBV9 and TRBJ2-1; maybe TRBD2 (5 bases). V was clipped by 4 bases and J by 9 bases, with 26 bases between them. The length of the CDR3 is 17 residues. Germline V gene sequence: CDR1 SGDLS, CDR2 YYNGEE. The CDR3 protein is CASSSLAKRSTVVEQFF. The CDR3 nucleotides read TGTGCCAGCAGCTCCTTAGCTAAGCGGAGCACGGTGGTTGAGCAGTTCTTC.

CDR3 in DNA: TGTGCCAGCAGCCAAGATGGAGCCGTAGGCCTTGAGACCCAGTACTTC. It codes for CASSQDGAVGLETQYF. This chain uses TRBV3-1 (or the pseudogene TRBV3-2) with TRBJ2-5, with D unclear. The CDR3 extends over 16 amino acids. Trimming left V 0 bases short and J 5 bases short, with 16 bases between. In germline, CDR1 is LGHDT, CDR2 YNNKEL (reference sequence).

The chain joins TRBV6-5 to TRBJ2-5; D uncertain. The CDR3 has 14 residues. CDR1 MNHEY and CDR2 SVGAGI come from the germline V gene. Trimming stripped 2 bases from V and 4 bases from J, with 11 bases between. The CDR3 DNA reads TGTGCCAGCAGTTACGTCGGGTTTTCAGAGACCCAGTACTTC. Its translation is CASSYVGFSETQYF.

The rearrangement joins TRBV7-2 to TRBJ2-5, with D possibly TRBD1 on 6 matching bases. Germline CDR1 reads SGHTA; CDR2 reads FQGNSA. The CDR3 consists of 15 residues. The germline V and J ends were trimmed by 0 bases and 5 bases, with 13 bases remaining between them. Written as DNA, the CDR3 is TGTGCCAGCAGCTTAGCTGGGCAGGGGCGGGAGACCCAGTACTTC. Translating it yields CASSLAGQGRETQYF.

The rearrangement joins TRBV19 to TRBJ2-1; weak D call: TRBD2 (6 bases). The germline gives CDR1 LNHDA, CDR2 SQIVND (reference sequence). The ends were cut back, 3 bases at V and 1 base at J, with 10 bases in the middle. This CDR3 spans 15 amino acids. CDR3 amino acids: CASSINRESYNEQFF. CDR3 bases: TGTGCCAGTAGTATTAACCGGGAGTCCTACAATGAGCAGTTCTTC.

This chain joins TRBV14 and TRBJ2-7; 9 nucleotides align to TRBD1. The CDR3 runs 15 residues. Germline lookup yields CDR1 SGHDN and CDR2 FVKESK. Unmatched junction bases numbered 8, after V lost 4 bases and J lost 4 bases. The CDR3 sequence: CASSPLTGGGYEQYF. In DNA, the CDR3 is TGTGCCAGCAGCCCGCTCACAGGGGGCGGATACGAGCAGTACTTC.

The chain couples TRBV4-2 to TRBJ2-3; TRBD2 might be the D (5 bases). Trimming took 3 bases from V and 0 from J, leaving 13 bases between them. Germline V lookup: CDR1 LGHNA, CDR2 YNFKEQ. This CDR3 is 16 amino acids long. The CDR3 sequence is CASSHSGAVSTDTQYF. The CDR3 DNA is TGTGCCAGCAGCCATAGTGGAGCGGTTAGCACAGATACGCAGTATTTT.

The count of this clone is one. CDR3: CASSQLAGIYNEQFF. The CDR3 nucleotides read TGTGCCAGTAGCCAACTAGCGGGAATTTACAATGAGCAGTTCTTC. J is TRBJ2-1 and V is TRBV19, with TRBD2 matching 10 bases. The J segment lost 4 bases and the V segment lost 6 bases, leaving 6 bases of the junction unmatched. Germline lookup yields CDR1 LNHDA and CDR2 SQIVND (reference sequence). The CDR3 contains 15 residues.

V gene TRBV2 combines with J gene TRBJ2-7; no firm D call. V lost 4 bases to trimming and J lost 6 bases, with 7 bases between them. This CDR3 spans 11 amino acids. The germline CDR1 and CDR2 sequences are SNHLY and FYNNEI. CDR3 nucleotide sequence: TGTGCCAGCAGTGCTAGTTCCGAGCAGTACTTC. It translates to CASSASSEQYF.

The J gene is TRBJ2-1, the V gene TRBV9; 10 nucleotides agree with TRBD2. Germline V lookup: CDR1 SGDLS, CDR2 YYNGEE. The ends lost 1 base at V and 10 bases at J; junction bases unmatched: 8. The CDR3 totals 15 residues. The CDR3 DNA sequence: TGTGCCAGCAGCGTATATGTAGCGGGGGGAATCGAGCAGTTCTTC. It specifies CASSVYVAGGIEQFF.

The V gene is TRBV28, the J gene TRBJ2-3; TRBD2 aligns across 12 bases. V gave up 6 bases and J gave up 1 base; unmatched junction bases: 5. The CDR3 covers 16 residues. CDR1 and CDR2 from the germline V gene are MDHEN and SYDVKM. Written as DNA, the CDR3 is TGTGCCAGCAGCCGGGGACTAGCGGGTCGCACAGATACGCAGTATTTT. This codes for CASSRGLAGRTDTQYF.

The table lists this clone with a few counts. The V and J genes are TRBV28 and TRBJ1-2, with a tentative D call TRBD1 (6 bases). The CDR3 has 16 residues. Germline V lookup: CDR1 MDHEN, CDR2 SYDVKM. V lost 3 bases and J lost 3, with 17 bases in between. CDR3 nucleotide sequence: TGTGCCAGCAGTTTTTCAGTTCAGGGGCGTTACTATGGCTACACCTTC. As protein: CASSFSVQGRYYGYTF.

The rearrangement joins TRBV4-3 to TRBJ2-1; D remains ambiguous. The CDR3 consists of 13 residues. Germline loops: CDR1 LGHNA, CDR2 YSLEER. V was cut by 0 bases and J by 7 bases, with 7 bases left in between. CDR3: CASSQDRANEQFF. The CDR3 DNA sequence: TGCGCCAGCAGCCAAGATAGAGCGAATGAGCAGTTCTTC.